This passage covers 4 T cell receptor beta chains from one sample sequenced in a study of blood T cell repertoires in COVID-19. Data came from immunoSEQ multiplex PCR; TCRdb stores just in-frame clones and leaves some out. The table includes some 450,000 clones, about 90% detected once. Sequenced material: peripheral blood. These receptors all come from a man between 18 and 29 years old with COVID-19, enrolled during active disease.

V and J are TRBV25-1 and TRBJ2-3; 9 bases agree with TRBD2. Germline loops: CDR1 MGHDK, CDR2 SYGVNS. V gave up 5 bases and J gave up 5 bases; unmatched junction bases: 11. The CDR3 consists of 16 residues. The CDR3 bases are TGTGCCAGCAGTACCCTGTGGCTAGCGGGACGAGATACGCAGTATTTT. Its translation is CASSTLWLAGRDTQYF. The whole variable domain, remainder taken from reference TRBV25-1 and TRBJ2-3, is EADIYQTPRYLVIGTGKKITLECSQTMGHDKMYWYQQDPGMELHLIHYSYGVNSTEKGDLSSESTVSRIRTEHFPLTLESARPSHTSQYLCASSTLWLAGRDTQYFGPGTRLTVL.

The chain employs TRBV5-4 and TRBJ2-7, with 9 bases matching TRBD1. Per germline, CDR1 SGHNT and CDR2 YYREEE (reference sequence). Trimming at V came to 4 bases and at J to 5 bases, leaving 4 bases not matched to a gene. This CDR3 has 13 residues. This CDR3 reads CASSGRTGDEQYF. The CDR3 bases are TGTGCCAGCAGCGGAAGGACAGGGGACGAGCAGTACTTC.

The V gene is TRBV24-1, the J gene TRBJ2-5; the D gene is possibly TRBD1 (7 bases). The CDR3 consists of 15 residues. Trimming removed 3 bases from V and 5 bases from J, with 15 bases in between. CDR1 is KGHDR, CDR2 SFDVKD, per germline. CDR3 residues: CATSDLRGVHETQYF. The CDR3 DNA sequence: TGTGCCACCAGTGATCTCAGGGGGGTGCACGAGACCCAGTACTTC.

The rearrangement links TRBV27 to TRBJ2-2; 10 bases align to TRBD2. Looked up from germline, CDR1 is MNHEY and CDR2 is SMNVEV (reference sequence). The CDR3 consists of 16 residues. The junction had 6 bases not matched to a gene; V was cut back by 5 bases and J by 3 bases. DNA of the CDR3: TGTGCCAGCAGTCCACTACTAGCGGGGCACACCGGGGAGCTGTTTTTT. This encodes CASSPLLAGHTGELFF.